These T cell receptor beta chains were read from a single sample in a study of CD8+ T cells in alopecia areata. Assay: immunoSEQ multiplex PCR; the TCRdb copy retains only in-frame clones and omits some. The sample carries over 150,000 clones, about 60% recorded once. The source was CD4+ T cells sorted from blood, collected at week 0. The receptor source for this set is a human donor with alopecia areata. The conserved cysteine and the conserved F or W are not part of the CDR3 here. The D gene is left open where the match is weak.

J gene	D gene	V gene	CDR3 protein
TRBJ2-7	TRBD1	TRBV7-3	ASSSAGGGPYEQY
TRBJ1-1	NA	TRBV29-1	SVRKRTAEAF
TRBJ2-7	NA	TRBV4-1	ASSMGTLYEQY
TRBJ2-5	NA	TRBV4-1	ASSQASSGAGEETQY
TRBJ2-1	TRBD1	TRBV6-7	ASSYGADRVDEQF
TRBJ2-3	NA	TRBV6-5	ASSSSRARDTQY
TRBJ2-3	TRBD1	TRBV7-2	ASSTIQGSGNTQY
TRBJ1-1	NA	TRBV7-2	ASSRDGMNTEAF
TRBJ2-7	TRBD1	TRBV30	AWSAGGTGNVEQY
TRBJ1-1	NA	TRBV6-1	ASRTPVGNTEAF
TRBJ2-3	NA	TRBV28	ASSNGFTDTQY
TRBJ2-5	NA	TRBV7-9	ASTPLGKETQY
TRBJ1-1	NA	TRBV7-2	ASSLEWTEAF
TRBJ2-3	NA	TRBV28	ASSRTVGADTQY
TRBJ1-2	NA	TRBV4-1	ASSQGRDAYGYT
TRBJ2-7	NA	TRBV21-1	ASSRVFRGEQY
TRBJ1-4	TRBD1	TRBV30	AWTPVGQGVEKLF
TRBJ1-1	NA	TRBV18	ASSFLPDTEAF
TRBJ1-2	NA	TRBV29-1	SVDRGRGAYGYT
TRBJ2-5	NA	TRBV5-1	ASSLVGLEETQY
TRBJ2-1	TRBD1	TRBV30	AWSRQGGTYNEQF
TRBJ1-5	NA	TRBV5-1	ASSPGTSNQPQH
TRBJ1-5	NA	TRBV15	ATSRDQRGAGQPQH
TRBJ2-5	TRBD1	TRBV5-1	ASSSKTGQGGETQY
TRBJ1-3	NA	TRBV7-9	ASRQTSSSGNTIY
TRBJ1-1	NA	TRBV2	ASRGSRTPYRAF
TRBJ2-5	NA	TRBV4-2	ASSQEAGGGIRTQY
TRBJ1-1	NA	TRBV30	AWSAVEAF
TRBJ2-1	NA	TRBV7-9	ASSLKGGAYNEQF
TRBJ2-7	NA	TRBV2	ASAVYEQY
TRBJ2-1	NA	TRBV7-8	ASSLAETDNEQF
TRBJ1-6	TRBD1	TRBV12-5	ASARTGQNNSPLH
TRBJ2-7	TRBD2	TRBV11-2	ASSLASGVPY
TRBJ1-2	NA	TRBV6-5	ASSPGANYGYT
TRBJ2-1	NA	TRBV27	ASIPGSGNEQF
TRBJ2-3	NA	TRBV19	ATQPPGVSTDTQY